These 17 T cell receptor beta chains share one sample of origin, sequenced in a study of early T cells in non-severe SARS-CoV-2 infection (dated by TCRdb to the early 2020s). The library was generated by 5' RACE. Sequencing used a NextSeq 500. Using fastp trimming at Q25 and MiXCR clonotype assembly, TCRdb reanalyzed the public sequencing data and kept in-frame beta chains. Each entry is one CDR3 protein sequence, shown with its most common DNA and genes. This sample comprises tens of thousands of distinct CDR3 sequences, 4.5% to 6% of them detected only once. Roughly 22% of the sample goes to the ten largest clones. The sample taken for sequencing was whole blood. The receptors shown here come from an adult who was a healthcare worker with PCR-confirmed SARS-CoV-2 infection or an uninfected control (not recorded which).

This clonotype turned up a few times. The rearrangement links TRBV7-9 to TRBJ2-2; possibly TRBD1 for D (6 bases). Germline assignment: CDR1 SEHNR and CDR2 FQNEAQ (reference sequence). The CDR3 sequence is 15 residues long. Trimming pared 4 bases from V and 2 bases from J, leaving 11 bases between. The CDR3 coding sequence is TGTGCCAGCAGCTCGCAACAGGGAAACACCGGGGAGCTGTTTTTT. Its translation is CASSSQQGNTGELFF.

V is TRBV11-2 and J is TRBJ2-5, with D maybe TRBD2 (6 bases). This CDR3 region has 13 residues. Germline CDR1 reads SGHAT; CDR2 reads FQNNGV. V gave up 5 bases and J gave up 4 bases, with 11 bases separating them. The CDR3: CASSRGIIETQYF. The CDR3 DNA follows: TGTGCCAGCAGCCGCGGGATTATAGAGACCCAGTACTTC. Supplemented by reference TRBV11-2 and TRBJ2-5, the full variable domain reads EAGVAQSPRYKIIEKRQSVAFWCNPISGHATLYWYQQILGQGPKLLIQFQNNGVVDDSQLPKDRFSAERLKGVDSTLKIQPAKLEDSAVYLCASSRGIIETQYFGPGTRLLVL.

The chain combines TRBV5-1 with TRBJ2-1; no reliable D call. The CDR3 is 14 residues long. Trimming shortened V by 4 bases and J by 6 bases, and 14 bases separated the two germline ends. The V gene's germline CDR1 is SGHRS and CDR2 YFSETQ. The DNA for the CDR3 is TGCGCCAGCAGCCCGCCGGACCGGCCCAATGAGCAGTTCTTC. Translating it yields CASSPPDRPNEQFF.

The table lists this clonotype with many counts. This chain connects TRBV7-3 to TRBJ1-6, with 8 bases identical to TRBD1. In germline, CDR1 is SGHTA, CDR2 FQGTGA. The CDR3 loop spans 14 amino acids. J was trimmed by 10 bases and V by 5 bases; bases with no gene match: 7. Here the CDR3 reads CASSLDRESSPLHF. The CDR3 bases are TGTGCCAGCAGCCTGGACAGGGAATCGTCACCCCTCCACTTT.

Ten or more counts support this clonotype. The CDR3 spells CASSQYRGNQPQHF. CDR3 nucleotide sequence: TGCGCCAGCAGCCAGTACCGAGGCAATCAGCCCCAGCATTTT. J is TRBJ1-5 and V is TRBV4-3; no clear D gene. The CDR3 length is 14 residues. The germline V gene has CDR1 LGHNA and CDR2 YSLEER. The V and J ends lost 3 bases and 2 bases respectively, with 8 bases between them.

This clonotype was seen at least ten times. The rearrangement joins TRBV7-6 to TRBJ1-1; TRBD1 agrees at 10 bases. The germline V gene encodes CDR1 SGHVS and CDR2 FNYEAQ. V lost 3 bases, J lost 1 base, and 11 bases stayed unmatched. This CDR3 region has 18 residues. The CDR3 is CASSLSGTGVRGNTEAFF. CDR3 sequence (DNA): TGTGCCAGCAGCTTGTCCGGGACAGGGGTCAGAGGGAACACTGAAGCTTTCTTT.

This clonotype showed up many times. The chain recombines TRBV5-1 with TRBJ1-2, with a tentative D call TRBD1 (5 bases). CDR1 is SGHRS, CDR2 YFSETQ, per germline. Trimming took 4 bases from V and 4 from J, leaving 17 bases between them. The CDR3 is made up of 15 amino acids. Here the CDR3 reads CASSPTGTHGYGYTF. The CDR3, as DNA: TGCGCCAGCAGCCCAACCGGGACTCACGGCTATGGCTACACCTTC.

This clonotype was found many times. This chain connects TRBV5-6 to TRBJ2-3; D is unresolved. Trimming took off 7 bases at V and 0 bases at J, with 12 bases between the two ends. Germline assignment: CDR1 SGHDT and CDR2 YYEEEE. CDR3 length: 14 residues. CDR3 nucleotides: TGTGCCAGCGGACGAGCAGCTAGCACAGATACGCAGTATTTT. The encoded protein is CASGRAASTDTQYF.

Notes on this clonotype: A much larger clone lies one base from this, so it may be a read error. The chain links TRBV11-2 to TRBJ2-1; the D is unclear. The V end was cut by 1 base, the J end by 2 bases, with 6 bases between. The CDR3 runs to 14 residues. Germline V lookup: CDR1 SGHAT, CDR2 FQNNGV. The CDR3 sequence is CASSLAFPYNEQFF. CDR3 nucleotides: TGTGCCAGCAGCTTAGCTTTCCCCTACAATGAGCAGTTCTTC. Full variable domain (remainder filled in from reference TRBV11-2 and TRBJ2-1): EAGVAQSPRYKIIEKRQSVAFWCNPISGHATLYWYQQILGQGPKLLIQFQNNGVVDDSQLPKDRFSAERLKGVDSTLKIQPAKLEDSAVYLCASSLAFPYNEQFFGPGTRLTVL.

This clonotype was counted only a few times. The CDR3 region is CASSFGGGSETQYF. CDR3 bases: TGTGCCAGCAGTTTTGGGGGCGGGTCGGAGACCCAGTACTTC. The chain is built from TRBV12-3 or TRBV12-4 and TRBJ2-5; possibly TRBD1 for D (6 bases). The CDR3 totals 14 residues. Trimming took 3 bases from V and 5 from J, leaving 13 bases between them.

J is TRBJ1-1 and V is TRBV29-1; the D gene is possibly TRBD1 (5 bases). CDR1 is SQVTM and CDR2 is ANQGSEA in the germline V gene. The V gene lost 2 bases and the J gene lost 1 base, with 8 bases spanning the gap. The CDR3 consists of 13 residues. The CDR3 protein is CSVEYQGNTEAFF. Written as DNA, the CDR3 is TGCAGCGTTGAATATCAGGGGAACACTGAAGCTTTCTTT.

This clonotype occurred many times. This chain connects TRBV7-2 to TRBJ2-1; D is ambiguous. Germline V lookup: CDR1 SGHTA, CDR2 FQGNSA. The V end was cut by 1 base, the J end by 10 bases, with 11 bases between. The CDR3 extends over 13 amino acids. Here the CDR3 DNA reads TGTGCCAGCAGCTTAGGATACGTCAGAGAGCAGTTCTTC. This codes for CASSLGYVREQFF.

CDR3 nucleotide sequence: TGTGCCAGCAGTGAACCAGCGGGCCATCCGAAAGAGACCCAGTACTTC. Translated, it gives CASSEPAGHPKETQYF. The gene calls are TRBV25-1 and TRBJ2-5; possibly TRBD2 for D (6 bases). Trimming shortened V by 2 bases and J by 3 bases, and 16 bases separated the two germline ends. The CDR3 extends over 16 amino acids. Germline lookup yields CDR1 MGHDK and CDR2 SYGVNS.

This clonotype was observed at least ten times. V is TRBV15 and J is TRBJ2-3, with a weak D call TRBD1 (6 bases). V was cut by 6 bases and J by 0 bases, with 13 bases left in between. CDR1 is LNHNV and CDR2 is YYDKDF in the germline V gene (reference sequence). The CDR3 has 15 amino acids. The CDR3 reads CATSGQSSSTDTQYF. The DNA for the CDR3 is TGTGCCACCAGTGGACAGAGTTCTAGCACAGATACGCAGTATTTT.

This clonotype was seen at least ten times. The genes are TRBV7-6 and TRBJ1-2; possible D gene TRBD1, 5 bases. V shed 0 bases and J shed 8 bases, with 10 bases lying between them. The CDR3 has 13 residues. Per germline, CDR1 SGHVS and CDR2 FNYEAQ. CDR3 residues: CASSLAAGSGYTF. The DNA for the CDR3 is TGTGCCAGCAGCTTAGCGGCAGGGTCAGGCTACACCTTC.

This clonotype was picked up a small number of times. The genes are TRBV12-3 or TRBV12-4 and TRBJ2-5; 8 nucleotides line up with TRBD1. This CDR3 is built from 18 residues. The junction had 16 bases not matched to a gene; V was cut back by 3 bases and J by 4 bases. In nucleotides, the CDR3 is TGTGCCAGCAGTTTTGCCGGGACAGGCAGGATCCTGGGAGAGACCCAGTACTTC. Its translation is CASSFAGTGRILGETQYF.

This clonotype was seen more than once but under ten times. The chain is built from TRBV15 and TRBJ2-5; the match to TRBD1 covers 10 bases. The J segment lost 5 bases and the V segment lost 5 bases, leaving 5 bases of the junction unmatched. The CDR3 covers 14 residues. Germline assignment: CDR1 LNHNV and CDR2 YYDKDF (reference sequence). Written as DNA, the CDR3 is TGTGCCACCAGCCGGGACAGGGGTGCGGAGACCCAGTACTTC. Translation gives CATSRDRGAETQYF.